A single sample is the source of the 23 T cell receptor beta chains below, sequenced in a study of blood T cell repertoires in COVID-19. Produced via immunoSEQ multiplex PCR; TCRdb's table is partial and in-frame only. The sample has 50,000 or so clones, 85% to 90% seen once. The sequenced sample consisted of peripheral blood. The receptors originated from a human donor in a cohort sampled during active COVID-19.

This chain uses TRBV29-1 with TRBJ1-3; D is unclear. In germline, CDR1 is SQVTM, CDR2 ANQGSEA. The CDR3 is made up of 13 amino acids. Trimming took 6 bases from V and 0 from J, leaving 9 bases between them. The CDR3 sequence: CSVRRNSGNTIYF. In DNA, the CDR3 is TGCAGCGTCCGGAGGAACTCTGGAAACACCATATATTTT. The full variable domain, completed using reference TRBV29-1 and TRBJ1-3, is SAVISQKPSRDICQRGTSLTIQCQVDSQVTMMFWYRQQPGQSLTLIATANQGSEATYESGFVIDKFPISRPNLTFSTLTVSNMSPEDSSIYLCSVRRNSGNTIYFGEGSWLTVV.

V is TRBV7-9 and J is TRBJ2-3; D uncertain. CDR3 size: 12 residues. The V end was cut by 6 bases, the J end by 2 bases, with 6 bases between. Germline assignment: CDR1 SEHNR and CDR2 FQNEAQ (reference sequence). The CDR3: CASRGSTDTQYF. CDR3 nucleotides: TGTGCCAGCAGGGGCTCCACAGATACGCAGTATTTT.

This clone was counted a few times. This chain links TRBV6-5 with TRBJ2-3; D not resolved. This CDR3 contains 12 residues. CDR1 MNHEY and CDR2 SVGAGI come from the germline V gene. V was pared by 4 bases and J by 2 bases, with 4 bases between. The DNA for the CDR3 is TGTGCCAGCAGTTCCCACACAGATACGCAGTATTTT. Protein: CASSSHTDTQYF.

The gene calls are TRBV5-4 and TRBJ2-4; 7 positions agree with TRBD2. J gave up 8 bases and V 3 bases, and 2 bases lay outside the gene matches. The CDR3 contains 12 residues. Per germline, CDR1 SGHNT and CDR2 YYREEE (reference sequence). The chain's CDR3 is CASSSAGDIQYF. The CDR3 DNA follows: TGTGCCAGCAGCTCTGCGGGGGACATTCAGTACTTC. Using reference TRBV5-4 and TRBJ2-4 for the parts outside the CDR3, the full variable domain is ETGVTQSPTHLIKTRGQQVTLRCSSQSGHNTVSWYQQALGQGPQFIFQYYREEENGRGNFPPRFSGLQFPNYSSELNVNALELDDSALYLCASSSAGDIQYFGAGTRLSVL.

With regard to this clone: The junction departs from germline at one end; a sequencing error may be responsible. The genes are TRBV2 and TRBJ2-1, with D tentatively TRBD2 (6 bases). The germline CDR1 and CDR2 sequences are SNHLY and FYNNEI. The length of the CDR3 is 16 residues. The chain's CDR3 is CTSSEEAGRSYNEQFF. The CDR3 region has the DNA TGTACCAGCAGTGAAGAGGCGGGACGCTCCTACAATGAGCAGTTCTTC. Complete variable domain (other parts from reference TRBV2 and TRBJ2-1): EPEVTQTPSHQVTQMGQEVILRCVPISNHLYFYWYRQILGQKVEFLVSFYNNEISEKSEIFDDQFSVERPDGSNFTLKIRSTKLEDSAMYFCTSSEEAGRSYNEQFFGPGTRLTVL.

This rearrangement joins TRBV7-8 to TRBJ1-5; 10 bases fit TRBD1. The CDR3 covers 19 residues. Losses at the gene ends were 0 bases for V and 0 bases for J; bases not matched to a gene: 8. From germline, CDR1 is SGHVS and CDR2 FQNEAQ. CDR3 nucleotides: TGTGCCAGCAGCTTAGCGCCGGGGGACAGGGGAGGTAGCAATCAGCCCCAGCATTTT. It translates to CASSLAPGDRGGSNQPQHF.

The rearrangement joins TRBV7-9 to TRBJ2-2; D perhaps matches TRBD1 (5 bases). Germline CDR1 SEHNR, CDR2 FQNEAQ (reference sequence). This CDR3 contains 14 residues. Trimming cost V 6 bases and J 4 bases, with 12 bases left between them. The CDR3 protein is CASSPGHSTGELFF. CDR3 in DNA: TGTGCCAGCAGTCCCGGACATTCCACCGGGGAGCTGTTTTTT. The whole variable domain, remainder taken from reference TRBV7-9 and TRBJ2-2, is DTGVSQNPRHKITKRGQNVTFRCDPISEHNRLYWYRQTLGQGPEFLTYFQNEAQLEKSRLLSDRFSAERPKGSFSTLEIQRTEQGDSAMYLCASSPGHSTGELFFGEGSRLTVL.

The DNA for the CDR3 is TGTGCCAGCAGCGGTCGGACGGACTTCGCCGAGGGGCAGTACTTC. Translating gives CASSGRTDFAEGQYF. This chain uses TRBV7-8 with TRBJ2-7; D possibly corresponds to TRBD2 (5 bases). The CDR3 loop spans 15 amino acids. Germline V CDR1 and CDR2: SGHVS, FQNEAQ. Trimming shortened V by 5 bases and J by 9 bases, and 23 bases separated the two germline ends. Filled out from reference TRBV7-8 and TRBJ2-7, the complete variable domain reads GAGVSQSPRYKVAKRGQDVALRCDPISGHVSLFWYQQALGQGPEFLTYFQNEAQLDKSGLPSDRFFAERPEGSVSTLKIQRTQQEDSAVYLCASSGRTDFAEGQYFGPGTRLTVT.

This chain joins TRBV6-6 and TRBJ1-4, with D possibly TRBD1 on 5 matching bases. The germline gives CDR1 MNHNY, CDR2 SVGAGI (reference sequence). V shed 6 bases and J shed 7 bases, with 18 bases lying between them. This CDR3 is 15 amino acids long. The CDR3 sequence: CASSPRDPGGEKLFF. Written as DNA, the CDR3 is TGTGCCAGCAGCCCCCGGGACCCGGGGGGTGAAAAACTGTTTTTT.

J is TRBJ2-7 and V is TRBV5-4, with D tentatively TRBD1 (5 bases). The CDR3 spans 15 residues. Deletions cut 4 bases from V and 0 bases from J, with 14 bases between. Germline V gives CDR1 SGHNT, CDR2 YYREEE (reference sequence). DNA for the CDR3: TGTGCCAGCAGCGGAAACGTCAGGGCCTCCTACGAGCAGTACTTC. Its protein is CASSGNVRASYEQYF.

The chain uses TRBV5-1 and TRBJ1-4; weak D call: TRBD1 (6 bases). Per germline, CDR1 SGHRS and CDR2 YFSETQ. V lost 4 bases, J lost 2 bases, and 12 bases lay in between. CDR3 length: 15 amino acids. The CDR3 reads CASSPARGTNEKLFF. CDR3 nucleotide sequence: TGCGCCAGCAGCCCAGCCAGGGGCACTAATGAAAAACTGTTTTTT.

The V call is TRBV15, the J call TRBJ2-3; 10 bases fit TRBD2. Germline V CDR1 and CDR2: LNHNV, YYDKDF (reference sequence). The CDR3 spans 17 residues. J gave up 4 bases and V 5 bases, and 12 bases lay outside the gene matches. The CDR3 region has the DNA TGTGCCACCAGCCTCTACGGTAGCGGGGGGCTGGCAGATACGCAGTATTTT. Residues: CATSLYGSGGLADTQYF.

The rearrangement joins TRBV5-1 to TRBJ2-1; 11 bases align to TRBD2. The CDR3 has 15 residues. V shed 6 bases and J 2 bases; nucleotides not matched to a gene: 4. Germline V CDR1 and CDR2: SGHRS, YFSETQ. The CDR3 region has the DNA TGCGCCAGCAAGACTAGCGGGATCCCCTACAATGAGCAGTTCTTC. Translated: CASKTSGIPYNEQFF.

V is TRBV19 and J is TRBJ2-5; D is perhaps TRBD1 (5 bases). Looked up from germline, CDR1 is LNHDA and CDR2 is SQIVND (reference sequence). The germline V and J ends were trimmed by 9 bases and 2 bases, with 13 bases remaining between them. The CDR3 runs to 13 residues. In DNA, the CDR3 is TGTGCCAGCGGGCAGGGTGGACAAGAGACCCAGTACTTC. Protein product: CASGQGGQETQYF.

The chain joins TRBV11-2 to TRBJ2-1; a weak D match, TRBD2 (5 bases). Per germline, CDR1 SGHAT and CDR2 FQNNGV. The CDR3 sequence is 15 residues long. V lost 5 bases and J lost 6, with 17 bases in between. CDR3 DNA sequence: TGTGCCAGCAGCATACGACAACTAGTGGGCAATGAGCAGTTCTTC. As protein: CASSIRQLVGNEQFF.

This clone came up a few times. J is TRBJ1-2 and V is TRBV5-1, with 12 nucleotides matching TRBD1. Unmatched junction bases numbered 13, after V lost 2 bases and J lost 5 bases. CDR3 size: 18 residues. The germline V gene has CDR1 SGHRS and CDR2 YFSETQ. The CDR3 protein is CASSFSHGTGGFHYGYTF. CDR3 nucleotide sequence: TGCGCCAGCAGCTTCTCACATGGGACAGGGGGCTTTCATTATGGCTACACCTTC.

This clone was detected only a few times. The chain combines TRBV7-9 with TRBJ1-6; TRBD1 is a possible D gene (5 bases). Between the trimmed V and J ends, which lost 5 bases and 5 bases, there was a span of 19 bases. CDR1 is SEHNR and CDR2 is FQNEAQ in the germline V gene (reference sequence). The CDR3 covers 17 residues. CDR3 in DNA: TGTGCCAGCAGCCGCCACTTTACAGGAACAGATAATTCACCCCTCCACTTT. This translates into CASSRHFTGTDNSPLHF. Supplemented by reference TRBV7-9 and TRBJ1-6, the full variable domain reads DTGVSQNPRHKITKRGQNVTFRCDPISEHNRLYWYRQTLGQGPEFLTYFQNEAQLEKSRLLSDRFSAERPKGSFSTLEIQRTEQGDSAMYLCASSRHFTGTDNSPLHFGNGTRLTVT.

V is TRBV6-5 and J is TRBJ1-5, with a possible D match to TRBD1 (6 bases). The CDR3 has 13 amino acids. The V end was cut by 7 bases, the J end by 6 bases, with 13 bases between. Germline V gives CDR1 MNHEY, CDR2 SVGAGI. DNA of the CDR3: TGTGCCAGCATCGAGGGGGGGCTTCAGCCCCAGCATTTT. Its translation: CASIEGGLQPQHF.

The rearrangement uses TRBV11-2 and TRBJ1-4, with a possible D match to TRBD1 (5 bases). Germline lookup yields CDR1 SGHAT and CDR2 FQNNGV. The CDR3 runs 17 residues. The V gene lost 1 base and the J gene lost 7 bases, with 19 bases spanning the gap. CDR3 amino acids: CASSLGVGGTSGEKLFF. The CDR3 coding sequence is TGTGCCAGCAGCTTAGGAGTGGGGGGGACCTCTGGTGAAAAACTGTTTTTT. Looking up the rest from reference TRBV11-2 and TRBJ1-4 gives the full variable domain: EAGVAQSPRYKIIEKRQSVAFWCNPISGHATLYWYQQILGQGPKLLIQFQNNGVVDDSQLPKDRFSAERLKGVDSTLKIQPAKLEDSAVYLCASSLGVGGTSGEKLFFGSGTQLSVL.

V is TRBV10-3 and J is TRBJ1-5; 8 bases are a match to TRBD1. Per the germline V gene, CDR1 is ENHRY and CDR2 is SYGVKD. The length of the CDR3 is 16 residues. V lost 3 bases and J lost 1; bases outside the gene matches: 5. The CDR3 DNA follows: TGTGCCATCAGTGATCAGGGGGCGGGGAGCAATCAGCCCCAGCATTTT. Protein: CAISDQGAGSNQPQHF.

The CDR3 here is CASSQDFRAGELFF. In nucleotides, the CDR3 is TGTGCCAGCAGCCAAGACTTCCGTGCCGGGGAGCTGTTTTTT. The chain uses TRBV4-2 and TRBJ2-2; D remains unclear. The CDR3 spans 14 residues. Trimming removed 0 bases from V and 6 bases from J, with 8 bases in between. CDR1 LGHNA and CDR2 YNFKEQ come from the germline V gene.

The chain joins TRBV21-1 to TRBJ2-5; the listed D gene, TRBD2, was not tested against the DNA. TRBV21-1 is flagged as a pseudogene. CDR3 length: 16 residues. The CDR3: CASSVRTSGDRETQYF. In nucleotides, the CDR3 is TGTGCCAGCAGCGTGAGGACTAGCGGGGATAGAGAGACCCAGTACTTC.

This rearrangement joins TRBV5-1 to TRBJ2-3; 7 bases are shared with TRBD1. This CDR3 comprises 17 residues. Germline V gene data show CDR1 as SGHRS and CDR2 as YFSETQ. V dropped 1 base and J dropped 1; count of bases not matched to a gene: 9. For the CDR3, the DNA is TGCGCCAGCAGCTTGCGGCGGACAGGTGTTGGCACAGATACGCAGTATTTT. Residues: CASSLRRTGVGTDTQYF.